The T cell receptor (beta chain) described here comes from a study of T cells in Graves' hyperthyroidism and ophthalmopathy. General study findings and limits: Most thyroid clonotypes expanded above 0.001 appeared in blood too.

The authors took PBMCs from 8 to 10 ml fresh peripheral blood. CDR1 is MNHEY and CDR2 is SVGAGI in the germline V gene. The V and J ends lost 6 bases and 2 bases respectively, with 17 bases between them. The CDR3 covers 16 residues. This clonotype was seen ten or more times. Its antigen is as yet unknown. Amplification targeted TCR beta CDR3 regions from RNA transcripts. Researchers ran a first-round RT-PCR on the TCR CDR3 using the HTBI primer set. TCRdb processed the multiplex PCR reads anew with MiXCR; each CDR3 protein has one entry. The sample includes 600,000 to 700,000 distinct CDR3 sequences, roughly 15% of them seen just once.

The chain is built from TRBV6-5 and TRBJ1-5; perhaps TRBD1 as D (6 bases). This receptor was obtained from a woman aged 40-49 years with Graves' ophthalmopathy. Sample: blood. This CDR3 is CASRAKQGLGNQPQHF. The CDR3 DNA is TGTGCCAGCAGGGCTAAACAGGGATTGGGCAATCAGCCCCAGCATTTT.